This T cell receptor (beta chain) was identified during a study of early T cells in non-severe SARS-CoV-2 infection. The study's findings and limits: VDJdb matching, biased toward anti-spike CD8 responses, missed private and CD4 specificities.

V lost 0 bases and J 5 bases, leaving 11 bases between the germline ends. The CDR3 sequence is 14 residues long. Germline CDR1 reads SGHRS; CDR2 reads YFSETQ. A word on this clonotype: Its antigen is undetermined.

Unique molecular identifiers were affixed to single, distinct cDNA molecules. One entry per CDR3 protein, called by TCRdb with MiXCR from the 5' RACE reads. The table shows tens of thousands of distinct CDR3 sequences, with around 13% occurring only once. This clonotype was obtained from an adult who was a healthcare worker with PCR-confirmed SARS-CoV-2 infection or an uninfected control (not recorded which). What was sequenced was whole blood. The V and J genes are TRBV5-1 and TRBJ1-1; no definite D call. In nucleotides, the CDR3 is TGCGCCAGCAGCTTGGGGCTCCAAGGGACTGAAGCTTTCTTT. This translates into CASSLGLQGTEAFF.